One and the same sample provided the 32 T cell receptor beta chains below, sequenced in a study of blood T cell repertoires in COVID-19. Method: immunoSEQ multiplex PCR; TCRdb's copy keeps in-frame clones and lacks some. The sample includes 150,000 to 200,000 clones, about 93% of them seen just once. The sequenced sample was peripheral blood. The receptors here all came from a woman between 50 and 59 years old with acute or convalescent COVID-19.

The V and J genes are TRBV6-5 and TRBJ2-1, with D possibly matching TRBD1 (6 bases). Trimming pared 6 bases from V and 9 bases from J, leaving 21 bases between. Germline V gene data show CDR1 as MNHEY and CDR2 as SVGAGI. The CDR3 has 15 residues. CDR3 region: CASSRTQGSSGEQFF. CDR3 nucleotide sequence: TGTGCCAGCAGCCGTACCCAGGGGTCGTCTGGTGAGCAGTTCTTC.

The chain combines TRBV15 with TRBJ1-2; unclear D gene. V lost 0 bases, J lost 0 bases, and 8 bases lay in between. The CDR3 is 15 residues long. The V gene's germline CDR1 is LNHNV and CDR2 YYDKDF (reference sequence). CDR3 protein: CATSRDPGANYGYTF. The CDR3 nucleotides are TGTGCCACCAGCAGAGACCCCGGAGCTAACTATGGCTACACCTTC.

The J gene is TRBJ1-3, the V gene TRBV9; tentatively, D is TRBD1 (5 bases). The CDR3 runs to 15 residues. The V end lost 2 bases, the J end lost 4 bases, and 13 bases lay between the germline ends. The V gene's germline CDR1 is SGDLS and CDR2 YYNGEE. CDR3 nucleotide sequence: TGTGCCAGCAGCGTGGGGCAGGCGCCCGGAAACACCATATATTTT. It codes for CASSVGQAPGNTIYF.

The chain recombines TRBV15 with TRBJ1-5, with 8 positions matching TRBD1. J gave up 2 bases and V 8 bases, and 11 bases lay outside the gene matches. CDR1 is LNHNV and CDR2 is YYDKDF in the germline V gene (reference sequence). The CDR3 has 16 amino acids. CDR3 sequence (DNA): TGTGCCACCCGCGGACAGGGTAGTTGGGGCAATCAGCCCCAGCATTTT. Translation: CATRGQGSWGNQPQHF.

The chain couples TRBV2 to TRBJ1-5, with D perhaps TRBD1 (5 bases). Trimming stripped 7 bases from V and 4 bases from J, with 14 bases between. The CDR3 loop spans 14 amino acids. Germline assignment: CDR1 SNHLY and CDR2 FYNNEI. As DNA, the CDR3 is TGTGCCAGCAACGAGCAGGGCAATAATCAGCCCCAGCATTTT. Translating gives CASNEQGNNQPQHF. Full variable domain (rest looked up from reference TRBV2 and TRBJ1-5): EPEVTQTPSHQVTQMGQEVILRCVPISNHLYFYWYRQILGQKVEFLVSFYNNEISEKSEIFDDQFSVERPDGSNFTLKIRSTKLEDSAMYFCASNEQGNNQPQHFGDGTRLSIL.

The V and J genes are TRBV27 and TRBJ2-3, with TRBD2 matching over 10 bases. V trimming: 3 bases; J trimming: 4 bases; junction bases outside the gene matches: 10. Per the germline V gene, CDR1 is MNHEY and CDR2 is SMNVEV (reference sequence). This CDR3 comprises 17 residues. CDR3 DNA sequence: TGTGCCAGCAGTTTGCGGCTAGCGGGAGTTTCGGCAGATACGCAGTATTTT. Its protein is CASSLRLAGVSADTQYF.

The genes are TRBV30 and TRBJ1-5, with 8 bases fitting TRBD1. CDR3 length: 15 amino acids. Germline-derived CDR1 and CDR2 are GTSNPN and SVGIG (reference sequence). V shed 1 base and J 3 bases; nucleotides not matched to a gene: 5. CDR3 bases: TGTGCCTGGAGTGCCGGACAGGGATTCAATCAGCCCCAGCATTTT. It codes for CAWSAGQGFNQPQHF. Full variable domain (rest looked up from reference TRBV30 and TRBJ1-5): SQTIHQWPATLVQPVGSPLSLECTVEGTSNPNLYWYRQAAGRGLQLLFYSVGIGQISSEVPQNLSASRPQDRQFILSSKKLLLSDSGFYLCAWSAGQGFNQPQHFGDGTRLSIL.

This clone was picked up one time. The chain employs TRBV28 and TRBJ1-5; 7 bases align to TRBD1. There are 15 residues in the CDR3. Unmatched junction bases numbered 12, after V lost 6 bases and J lost 7 bases. The germline CDR1 and CDR2 sequences are MDHEN and SYDVKM. In DNA form, the CDR3 reads TGTGCCAGCAGCACCTCAGCTAGGGGGCAACAGCCCCAGCATTTT. Translation gives CASSTSARGQQPQHF.

The genes are TRBV30 and TRBJ2-6, with D possibly being TRBD1 (5 bases). CDR1 and CDR2 (germline): GTSNPN, SVGIG (reference sequence). The CDR3 spans 15 residues. Between the trimmed V and J ends, which lost 4 bases and 2 bases, there was a span of 12 bases. The CDR3 sequence is CAWTAPGTGANVLTF. CDR3 bases: TGTGCCTGGACCGCCCCAGGGACTGGGGCCAACGTCCTGACTTTC.

V is TRBV5-1 and J is TRBJ2-3; D uncertain. CDR1 SGHRS and CDR2 YFSETQ come from the germline V gene. The V end was cut by 3 bases, the J end by 4 bases, with 12 bases between. The CDR3 consists of 14 residues. In DNA, the CDR3 is TGCGCCAGCAGCTCGCCTAACGGTCCAGATACGCAGTATTTT. Its protein is CASSSPNGPDTQYF.

This rearrangement joins TRBV21-1 to TRBJ2-1; TRBD2 is taken as the D call from the table, unchecked against the DNA. TRBV21-1 is marked as a pseudogene. CDR3 length: 15 residues. The CDR3 loop is CASSISGFTYNEQFF. DNA for the CDR3: TGTGCCAGCAGCATTAGCGGGTTTACCTACAATGAGCAGTTCTTC.

The chain joins TRBV7-9 to TRBJ2-2, with 8 positions matching TRBD2. CDR1 is SEHNR, CDR2 FQNEAQ, per germline (reference sequence). The V gene end was trimmed by 7 bases and the J gene end by 6 bases; junction bases not matched to a gene: 10. The CDR3 consists of 15 residues. CDR3 sequence reads: CASTDGRAGAGELFF. The CDR3 DNA follows: TGTGCCAGCACCGACGGGAGGGCCGGGGCCGGGGAGCTGTTTTTT.

The chain employs TRBV21-1 and TRBJ1-1; the D call of TRBD1 is as the table states it, not checked on the DNA. TRBV21-1 is termed a pseudogene. The CDR3 is made up of 17 amino acids. In nucleotides, the CDR3 is TGTGCCAGCCGGGGTGGGGACAGGCTGATTATGAACACTGAAGCTTTCTTT. It encodes CASRGGDRLIMNTEAFF.

The V and J genes are TRBV5-1 and TRBJ1-1; D is undetermined. The CDR3 has 14 residues. V lost 0 bases and J lost 8, with 14 bases in between. The V gene's germline CDR1 is SGHRS and CDR2 YFSETQ. CDR3 loop: CASSLEASVSEAFF. CDR3 in DNA: TGCGCCAGCAGCTTGGAAGCGTCGGTTTCGGAAGCTTTCTTT.

The chain has TRBV19 and TRBJ1-4; no clear D. In germline, CDR1 is LNHDA, CDR2 SQIVND (reference sequence). This CDR3 comprises 16 residues. Trimming removed 2 bases at V and 3 bases at J, with 13 bases between. The CDR3 protein is CASSISSAGSNEKLFF. The CDR3 DNA follows: TGTGCCAGTAGTATATCCTCGGCAGGTTCTAATGAAAAACTGTTTTTT.

The chain combines TRBV5-1 with TRBJ1-6; possibly TRBD1 for D (6 bases). Trimming left V 4 bases short and J 7 bases short, with 12 bases between. Germline CDR1 reads SGHRS; CDR2 reads YFSETQ. The CDR3 has 14 amino acids. The DNA for the CDR3 is TGCGCCAGCAGCCAGAGGGGGGGGAATTCACCCCTCCACTTT. Translation gives CASSQRGGNSPLHF.

The V call is TRBV5-4, the J call TRBJ1-1; TRBD1 matches 7 bases. Trimming cost V 1 base and J 1 base; bases outside gene matches: 7. Germline V gene sequence: CDR1 SGHNT, CDR2 YYREEE (reference sequence). The CDR3 loop spans 16 amino acids. Here the CDR3 reads CASSLRGRLGNTEAFF. CDR3 nucleotides: TGTGCCAGCAGCTTGAGGGGGCGATTAGGGAACACTGAAGCTTTCTTT. Using reference TRBV5-4 and TRBJ1-1 for the parts outside the CDR3, the full variable domain is ETGVTQSPTHLIKTRGQQVTLRCSSQSGHNTVSWYQQALGQGPQFIFQYYREEENGRGNFPPRFSGLQFPNYSSELNVNALELDDSALYLCASSLRGRLGNTEAFFGQGTRLTVV.

CDR3 nucleotides: TGTGCCAGCAGCTCAGGACAGGGACGTGGGGAGACCCAGTACTTC. It yields the protein CASSSGQGRGETQYF. V and J are TRBV7-9 and TRBJ2-5; 8 bases are shared with TRBD1. The CDR3 has 15 amino acids. J lost 5 bases, V lost 4 bases, and 9 bases had no gene match. Looked up from germline, CDR1 is SEHNR and CDR2 is FQNEAQ (reference sequence).

The rearrangement uses TRBV7-9 and TRBJ1-1, with D perhaps TRBD1 (6 bases). V was clipped by 5 bases and J by 1 base, with 17 bases between them. Germline assignment: CDR1 SEHNR and CDR2 FQNEAQ (reference sequence). This CDR3 contains 16 residues. CDR3 bases: TGTGCCAGCAGCCTCACCTCCCCGACAGGGAACACTGAAGCTTTCTTT. This gives the protein CASSLTSPTGNTEAFF.

This chain uses TRBV24-1 with TRBJ1-1, with a weak D call TRBD1 (5 bases). Between the trimmed V and J ends, which lost 2 bases and 11 bases, there was a span of 11 bases. There are 12 residues in the CDR3. Germline V gene data show CDR1 as KGHDR and CDR2 as SFDVKD. CDR3 nucleotides: TGTGCCACCAGTGATTCCGGACAAGGGGCTTTCTTT. Protein product: CATSDSGQGAFF.

The chain uses TRBV12-3 or TRBV12-4 and TRBJ1-2; the match to TRBD1 covers 9 bases. The trim removed 4 bases at V and 8 bases at J, leaving 5 bases unmatched. The CDR3 covers 13 residues. The CDR3 nucleotides are TGTGCCAGCAGTTCCTGGGACAGGGAGGGCTACACCTTC. Its translation is CASSSWDREGYTF.

The chain employs TRBV9 and TRBJ2-5, with 8 bases aligning to TRBD1. CDR3 size: 14 residues. CDR1 SGDLS and CDR2 YYNGEE come from the germline V gene. V shed 2 bases, J shed 5 bases, and the junction held 5 bases outside the gene matches. As DNA, the CDR3 is TGTGCCAGCAGCGTTGGACAGGGTAAGGAGACCCAGTACTTC. This gives the protein CASSVGQGKETQYF.

CDR3: CASSLVPGPGGEQYF. Here the CDR3 DNA reads TGTGCCAGCAGCTTAGTCCCAGGGCCCGGCGGCGAGCAGTACTTC. V is TRBV11-2 and J is TRBJ2-7; possibly TRBD1 for D (5 bases). CDR3 length: 15 amino acids. V lost 1 base and J lost 6, with 16 bases in between. Germline V gene lookup returns CDR1 SGHAT and CDR2 FQNNGV. Looking up the rest from reference TRBV11-2 and TRBJ2-7 gives the full variable domain: EAGVAQSPRYKIIEKRQSVAFWCNPISGHATLYWYQQILGQGPKLLIQFQNNGVVDDSQLPKDRFSAERLKGVDSTLKIQPAKLEDSAVYLCASSLVPGPGGEQYFGPGTRLTVT.

A single count supports this clone. This chain links TRBV30 with TRBJ1-2; D gene ambiguous. Germline CDR1 GTSNPN, CDR2 SVGIG (reference sequence). The V gene lost 2 bases and the J gene lost 4 bases, with 11 bases spanning the gap. CDR3 size: 13 residues. The CDR3 region has the DNA TGTGCCTGGAGTACCGGGGTGGGCTATGGCTACACCTTC. It yields the protein CAWSTGVGYGYTF. The full variable domain, rest sourced from reference TRBV30 and TRBJ1-2, is SQTIHQWPATLVQPVGSPLSLECTVEGTSNPNLYWYRQAAGRGLQLLFYSVGIGQISSEVPQNLSASRPQDRQFILSSKKLLLSDSGFYLCAWSTGVGYGYTFGSGTRLTVV.

The V call is TRBV5-4, the J call TRBJ1-1; the D is unclear. Germline values: CDR1 SGHNT, CDR2 YYREEE (reference sequence). Trimming left V 5 bases short and J 0 bases short, with 11 bases between. This CDR3 comprises 14 residues. The CDR3 loop reads CASRPTHMNTEAFF. In DNA form, the CDR3 reads TGTGCCAGCAGACCGACACACATGAACACTGAAGCTTTCTTT.

This chain links TRBV2 with TRBJ2-5; 7 bases are a match to TRBD1. V trimming: 6 bases; J trimming: 0 bases; junction bases outside the gene matches: 16. Germline V gene lookup returns CDR1 SNHLY and CDR2 FYNNEI. This CDR3 is 18 amino acids long. CDR3 sequence: CASSILLLTGLYQETQYF. CDR3 nucleotide sequence: TGTGCCAGCAGCATCTTATTACTGACAGGGCTGTACCAAGAGACCCAGTACTTC.

This sequence joins TRBV7-2 and TRBJ2-7, with 10 bases fitting TRBD2. The CDR3 loop spans 13 amino acids. V was pared by 5 bases and J by 4 bases, with 2 bases of the junction left unmatched. The V gene's germline CDR1 is SGHTA and CDR2 FQGNSA. The CDR3 DNA is TGTGCCAGCAGCAGCGGGAGGGATTACGAGCAGTACTTC. Translation: CASSSGRDYEQYF.

The chain links TRBV3-1 (or the pseudogene TRBV3-2) to TRBJ2-1; TRBD2 is a possible D gene (5 bases). V gave up 4 bases and J gave up 9 bases, with 16 bases separating them. The CDR3 has 14 residues. CDR1 and CDR2 (germline): LGHDT, YNNKEL (reference sequence). As DNA, the CDR3 is TGTGCCAGCAGCCCTGGACTTGTTTCGGGTGAGCAGTTCTTC. The encoded protein is CASSPGLVSGEQFF.

This chain joins TRBV4-3 and TRBJ2-3; 12 bases are a match to TRBD2. Trimming at V came to 4 bases and at J to 5 bases, leaving 1 base not matched to a gene. CDR3 length equals 14 residues. Germline CDR1 and CDR2: LGHNA and YSLEER. For the CDR3, the DNA is TGCGCCAGCAGCCTGGGACTAGCGGGAGATACGCAGTATTTT. The encoded protein is CASSLGLAGDTQYF.

The V call is TRBV7-9, the J call TRBJ2-5, with a possible D match to TRBD2 (6 bases). The germline V and J ends were trimmed by 5 bases and 5 bases, with 12 bases remaining between them. Germline CDR1 is SEHNR and CDR2 is FQNEAQ (reference sequence). The CDR3 spans 13 residues. As DNA, the CDR3 is TGTGCCAGCAGCCCCGGGGGTTTGGAGACCCAGTACTTC. Protein product: CASSPGGLETQYF. Full variable domain (outside the CDR3, taken from reference TRBV7-9 and TRBJ2-5): DTGVSQNPRHKITKRGQNVTFRCDPISEHNRLYWYRQTLGQGPEFLTYFQNEAQLEKSRLLSDRFSAERPKGSFSTLEIQRTEQGDSAMYLCASSPGGLETQYFGPGTRLLVL.

As for this clone: A junction boundary mismatches the germline segment, possibly from a read error. The rearrangement joins TRBV24-1 to TRBJ1-2; D is ambiguous. The CDR3 is 12 residues long. CDR1 KGHDR and CDR2 SFDVKD come from the germline V gene. CDR3: CATSVAGGGYTF. The CDR3 DNA is TGTGCCACGAGTGTGGCGGGTGGAGGCTACACCTTC.

This rearrangement joins TRBV30 to TRBJ1-2; maybe TRBD1 (5 bases). V dropped 3 bases and J dropped 5 bases, with 10 bases sitting between them. The CDR3 runs to 12 residues. In germline, CDR1 is GTSNPN, CDR2 SVGIG (reference sequence). CDR3 in amino acids: CAWSRVDYGYTF. The CDR3 DNA reads as TGTGCCTGGAGCAGGGTAGATTATGGCTACACCTTC.